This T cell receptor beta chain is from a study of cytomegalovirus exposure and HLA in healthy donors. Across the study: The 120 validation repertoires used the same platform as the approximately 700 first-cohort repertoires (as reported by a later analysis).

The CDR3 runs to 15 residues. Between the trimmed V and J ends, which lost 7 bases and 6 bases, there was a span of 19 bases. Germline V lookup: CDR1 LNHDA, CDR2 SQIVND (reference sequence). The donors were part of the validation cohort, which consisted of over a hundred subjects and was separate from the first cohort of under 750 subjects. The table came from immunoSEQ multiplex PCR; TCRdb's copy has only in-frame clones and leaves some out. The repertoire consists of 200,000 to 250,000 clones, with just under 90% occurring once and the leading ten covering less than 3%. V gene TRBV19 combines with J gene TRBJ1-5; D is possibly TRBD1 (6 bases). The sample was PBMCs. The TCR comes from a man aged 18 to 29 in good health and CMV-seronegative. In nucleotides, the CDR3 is TGTGCCAGTACTATCACAGGGATCGGGACTCAGCCCCAGCATTTT. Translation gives CASTITGIGTQPQHF. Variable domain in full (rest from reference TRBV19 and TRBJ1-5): DGGITQSPKYLFRKEGQNVTLSCEQNLNHDAMYWYRQDPGQGLRLIYYSQIVNDFQKGDIAEGYSVSREKKESFPLTVTSAQKNPTAFYLCASTITGIGTQPQHFGDGTRLSIL.